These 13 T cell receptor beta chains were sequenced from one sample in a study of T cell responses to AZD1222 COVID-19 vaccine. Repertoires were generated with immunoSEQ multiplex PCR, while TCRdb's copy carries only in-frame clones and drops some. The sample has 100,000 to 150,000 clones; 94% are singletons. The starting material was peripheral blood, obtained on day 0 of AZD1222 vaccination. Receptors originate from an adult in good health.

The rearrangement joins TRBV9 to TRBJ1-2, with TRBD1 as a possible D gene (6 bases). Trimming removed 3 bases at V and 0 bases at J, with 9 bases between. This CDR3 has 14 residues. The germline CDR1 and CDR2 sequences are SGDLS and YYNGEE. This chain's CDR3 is CASSAYRANYGYTF. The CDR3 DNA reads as TGTGCCAGCAGCGCCTACAGGGCTAACTATGGCTACACCTTC.

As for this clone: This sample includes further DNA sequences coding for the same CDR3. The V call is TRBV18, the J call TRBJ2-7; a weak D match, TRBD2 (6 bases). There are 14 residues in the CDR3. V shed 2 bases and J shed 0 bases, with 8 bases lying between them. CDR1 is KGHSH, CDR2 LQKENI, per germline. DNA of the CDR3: TGTGCCAGCTCACCAGGGACTCTCTCCTACGAGCAGTACTTC. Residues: CASSPGTLSYEQYF.

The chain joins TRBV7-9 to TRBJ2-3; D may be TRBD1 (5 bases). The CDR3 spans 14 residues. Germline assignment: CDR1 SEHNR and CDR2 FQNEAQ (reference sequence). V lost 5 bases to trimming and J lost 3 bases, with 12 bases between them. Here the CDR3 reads CASSVRARTDTQYF. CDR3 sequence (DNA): TGTGCCAGCAGCGTCAGGGCTAGGACAGATACGCAGTATTTT.

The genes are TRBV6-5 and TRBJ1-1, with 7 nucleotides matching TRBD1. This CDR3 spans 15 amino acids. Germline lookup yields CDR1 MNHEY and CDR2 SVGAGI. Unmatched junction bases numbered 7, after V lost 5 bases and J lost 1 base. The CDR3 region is CASSTRGQPNTEAFF. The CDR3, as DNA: TGTGCCAGCAGTACTCGGGGACAGCCGAACACTGAAGCTTTCTTT.

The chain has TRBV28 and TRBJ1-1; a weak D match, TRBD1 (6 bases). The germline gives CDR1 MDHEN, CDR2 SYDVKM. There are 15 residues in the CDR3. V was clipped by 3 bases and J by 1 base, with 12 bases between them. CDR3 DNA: TGTGCCAGCAGTTTGGGTGACAGGCCGAACACTGAAGCTTTCTTT. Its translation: CASSLGDRPNTEAFF.

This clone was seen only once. DNA of the CDR3: TGCAGCGTTTCAGTAGGGAATAGCAATCAGCCCCAGCATTTT. This gives the protein CSVSVGNSNQPQHF. The chain uses TRBV29-1 and TRBJ1-5, with no clear D. Trimming removed 5 bases at V and 0 bases at J, with 11 bases between. Germline V gene sequence: CDR1 SQVTM, CDR2 ANQGSEA. The CDR3 is made up of 14 amino acids.

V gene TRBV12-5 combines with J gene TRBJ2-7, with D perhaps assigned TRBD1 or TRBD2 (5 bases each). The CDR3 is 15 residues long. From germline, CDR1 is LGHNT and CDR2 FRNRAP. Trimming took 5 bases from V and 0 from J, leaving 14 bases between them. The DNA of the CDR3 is TGTGCTAGTGGTACCGGGACGGTGAGCTCCTACGAGCAGTACTTC. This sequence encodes CASGTGTVSSYEQYF.

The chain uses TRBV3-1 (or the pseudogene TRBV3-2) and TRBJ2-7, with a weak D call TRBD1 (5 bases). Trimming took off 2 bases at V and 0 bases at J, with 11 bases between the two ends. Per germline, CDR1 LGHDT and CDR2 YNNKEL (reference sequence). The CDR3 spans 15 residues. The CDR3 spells CASSQLPQASYEQYF. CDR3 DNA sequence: TGTGCCAGCAGCCAACTCCCACAGGCCTCCTACGAGCAGTACTTC.

The CDR3 nucleotides read TGCGCCAGCAGCAAGGGACAGCCGAATGAAAAACTGTTTTTT. Its translation is CASSKGQPNEKLFF. The V call is TRBV5-1, the J call TRBJ1-4; 7 bases agree with TRBD1. Looked up from germline, CDR1 is SGHRS and CDR2 is YFSETQ. Trimming removed 4 bases from V and 5 bases from J; junction bases left unmatched: 5. This CDR3 has 14 residues.

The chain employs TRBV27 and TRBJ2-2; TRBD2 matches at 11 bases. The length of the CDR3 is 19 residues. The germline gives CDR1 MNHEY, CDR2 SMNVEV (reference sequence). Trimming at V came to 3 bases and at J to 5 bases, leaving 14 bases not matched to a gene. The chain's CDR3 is CASSLDSGRAVLWTGELFF. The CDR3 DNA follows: TGTGCCAGCAGTTTGGATAGCGGGAGGGCCGTCTTGTGGACCGGGGAGCTGTTTTTT.

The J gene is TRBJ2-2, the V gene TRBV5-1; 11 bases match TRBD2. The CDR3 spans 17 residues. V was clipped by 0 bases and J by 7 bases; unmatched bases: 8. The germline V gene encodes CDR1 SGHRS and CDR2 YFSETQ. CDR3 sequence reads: CASSLEPSGRTGGELFF. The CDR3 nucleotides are TGCGCCAGCAGCTTGGAGCCTAGCGGGAGGACCGGCGGGGAGCTGTTTTTT.

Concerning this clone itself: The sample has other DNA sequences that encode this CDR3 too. CDR3 in amino acids: CASTSDPRSYEQYF. CDR3 coding DNA: TGTGCCAGCACCTCCGACCCGCGAAGCTACGAGCAGTACTTC. This rearrangement joins TRBV27 to TRBJ2-7; D uncertain. Germline-derived CDR1 and CDR2 are MNHEY and SMNVEV (reference sequence). The CDR3 is 14 amino acids. V lost 7 bases to trimming and J lost 3 bases, with 16 bases between them.

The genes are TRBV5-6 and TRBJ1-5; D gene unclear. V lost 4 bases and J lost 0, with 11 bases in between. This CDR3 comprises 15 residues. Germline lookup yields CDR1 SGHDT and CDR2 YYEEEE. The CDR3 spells CASSPGWDSNQPQHF. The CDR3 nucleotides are TGTGCCAGCAGCCCGGGGTGGGATAGCAATCAGCCCCAGCATTTT.